The 32 T cell receptor beta chains presented below share a single source sample, sequenced in a study of T cell changes during pregnancy in multiple sclerosis. Clones were read by immunoSEQ multiplex PCR, and TCRdb kept only the in-frame ones, dropping some. This sample carries 30,000 to 45,000 clones, about 90% of them seen once, and the ten largest clones take approximately 0.5%. Sequenced material: CD4+ T cells from peripheral blood mononuclear cells, taken after pregnancy. The receptors derive from a female donor with multiple sclerosis, enrolled in a pregnancy study.

This rearrangement joins TRBV7-2 to TRBJ1-6; D not certain. The germline CDR1 and CDR2 sequences are SGHTA and FQGNSA. The CDR3 runs 16 residues. V was clipped by 3 bases and J by 10 bases, with 19 bases between them. DNA for the CDR3: TGTGCCAGCAGCTTGCGGTCGAGCCTGGGAGGCTCACCCCTCCACTTT. The encoded protein is CASSLRSSLGGSPLHF.

The chain carries TRBV2 and TRBJ1-5; no clear D gene. Germline lookup yields CDR1 SNHLY and CDR2 FYNNEI. The CDR3 is 13 amino acids. V was shortened by 2 bases and J by 5 bases, with 7 bases between the two germline ends. The CDR3 sequence: CASSEYADQPQHF. The DNA of the CDR3 is TGTGCCAGCAGTGAATACGCGGATCAGCCCCAGCATTTT.

V gene TRBV11-2 combines with J gene TRBJ2-7; 9 nucleotides align to TRBD1. The germline CDR1 and CDR2 sequences are SGHAT and FQNNGV. Trimming took 5 bases from V and 2 from J; bases not matched to a gene: 4. CDR3 size: 14 residues. The CDR3 DNA is TGTGCCAGCAGCAGAGGACAGGGGACCTACGAGCAGTACTTC. As protein: CASSRGQGTYEQYF.

The chain has TRBV7-2 and TRBJ2-7; possibly TRBD2 for D (6 bases). The CDR3 length is 14 residues. Deletions cut 0 bases from V and 4 bases from J, with 10 bases between. Germline assignment: CDR1 SGHTA and CDR2 FQGNSA. CDR3 bases: TGTGCCAGCAGCTTAGCGTCTGGAGGGTACGAGCAGTACTTC. It encodes CASSLASGGYEQYF.

The V call is TRBV2, the J call TRBJ2-7, with 7 bases fitting TRBD2. V lost 8 bases to trimming and J lost 10 bases; unmatched junction nucleotides: 17. The CDR3 totals 14 residues. Germline loops: CDR1 SNHLY, CDR2 FYNNEI. This CDR3 is CASRGETQMSLQYF. In nucleotides, the CDR3 is TGTGCCAGCCGGGGGGAGACCCAGATGAGCCTACAGTACTTC.

V usage is TRBV27 and J usage is TRBJ2-7; D gene unclear. Germline values: CDR1 MNHEY, CDR2 SMNVEV (reference sequence). Trimming removed 8 bases from V and 6 bases from J, with 23 bases in between. This CDR3 spans 15 amino acids. This CDR3 is CASGLWAGRFSEQYF. The CDR3 nucleotides are TGTGCCAGCGGGCTTTGGGCAGGCAGGTTTAGCGAGCAGTACTTC.

The CDR3 coding sequence is TGTGCCAGCAGGGGACAGGGATTCGCTGAAGCTTTCTTT. Translated, it gives CASRGQGFAEAFF. The V call is TRBV6-5, the J call TRBJ1-1, with 9 bases lining up with TRBD1. With 6 bases clipped from V and 6 bases from J, the junction kept 5 bases outside the gene matches. Germline CDR1 reads MNHEY; CDR2 reads SVGAGI. This CDR3 contains 13 residues.

This sequence joins TRBV7-7 and TRBJ2-5; 9 bases map to TRBD2. Germline V gene sequence: CDR1 SSHAT, CDR2 FNYEAQ (reference sequence). The CDR3 spans 15 residues. With V trimmed by 5 bases and J by 5 bases, 9 bases remained unmatched. CDR3 nucleotides: TGTGCCAGCAGCGCGGAAGTAGCGGGAGTTGAGACCCAGTACTTC. Translated, it gives CASSAEVAGVETQYF.

The V gene is TRBV6-5, the J gene TRBJ1-1, with D tentatively TRBD1 (5 bases). CDR3 length: 15 amino acids. V lost 4 bases and J lost 4, with 16 bases in between. From germline, CDR1 is MNHEY and CDR2 SVGAGI. The chain's CDR3 is CASSSLDTGGTEAFF. CDR3 nucleotide sequence: TGTGCCAGCAGTTCCCTCGACACGGGGGGCACTGAAGCTTTCTTT.

The chain is built from TRBV5-5 and TRBJ1-2, with D possibly TRBD1 on 6 matching bases. Trimming removed 3 bases at V and 3 bases at J, with 27 bases between. CDR3 length: 19 amino acids. Germline lookup yields CDR1 SGHKS and CDR2 YYEKEE (reference sequence). The CDR3 spells CASSSTTTGSWTVHYGYTF. DNA of the CDR3: TGTGCCAGCAGCTCAACCACGACCGGCTCTTGGACAGTTCACTATGGCTACACCTTC.

The chain joins TRBV7-8 to TRBJ2-6; no reliable D call. The CDR3 has 15 residues. Deletions cut 4 bases from V and 0 bases from J, with 7 bases between. Germline values: CDR1 SGHVS, CDR2 FQNEAQ. CDR3 loop: CASSYWASGANVLTF. The CDR3, as DNA: TGTGCCAGCAGCTATTGGGCCTCTGGGGCCAACGTCCTGACTTTC.

The gene calls are TRBV29-1 and TRBJ2-7, with D possibly being TRBD1 (8 bases). There are 15 residues in the CDR3. V lost 4 bases to trimming and J lost 1 base, with 17 bases between them. The germline V gene has CDR1 SQVTM and CDR2 ANQGSEA. CDR3 region: CSVGGGTGQSYEQYF. CDR3 coding DNA: TGCAGCGTTGGGGGGGGGACAGGCCAATCCTACGAGCAGTACTTC.

The CDR3 spells CASVRAPGEKLFF. CDR3 coding DNA: TGTGCCAGCGTCAGGGCGCCGGGTGAAAAACTGTTTTTT. V usage is TRBV7-2 and J usage is TRBJ1-4, with D perhaps TRBD1 (5 bases). Trimming removed 8 bases from V and 7 bases from J, with 14 bases in between. The CDR3 totals 13 residues. Germline-derived CDR1 and CDR2 are SGHTA and FQGNSA.

In DNA form, the CDR3 reads TGTGCCAGCAGTAAACAGGGGCCTCGCAATCAGCCCCAGCATTTT. Translation gives CASSKQGPRNQPQHF. The chain uses TRBV5-8 and TRBJ1-5, with 7 nucleotides matching TRBD1. Unmatched junction bases numbered 7, after V lost 5 bases and J lost 2 bases. The length of the CDR3 is 15 residues. CDR1 is SGHTS and CDR2 is YDEGEE in the germline V gene.

The chain links TRBV19 to TRBJ1-1; D unresolved. The germline CDR1 and CDR2 sequences are LNHDA and SQIVND (reference sequence). The CDR3 sequence is 15 residues long. Trimming removed 7 bases from V and 8 bases from J, with 23 bases in between. The CDR3 nucleotides are TGTGCCAGTACCACGGCCTCGACTTCAGCCGCCGAAGCTTTCTTT. As protein: CASTTASTSAAEAFF.

This rearrangement joins TRBV11-2 to TRBJ2-1, with 11 nucleotides matching TRBD1. Trimming cost V 2 bases and J 10 bases; bases outside gene matches: 4. There are 14 residues in the CDR3. The germline CDR1 and CDR2 sequences are SGHAT and FQNNGV. The DNA of the CDR3 is TGTGCCAGCAGCTTACTGGGACAGGGGGGGGAGCAGTTCTTC. Protein product: CASSLLGQGGEQFF.

This chain uses TRBV5-1 with TRBJ2-3; 15 bases fit TRBD2. This CDR3 is 19 amino acids long. V dropped 1 base and J dropped 4; count of bases not matched to a gene: 10. The germline V gene encodes CDR1 SGHRS and CDR2 YFSETQ. The CDR3: CASSLYGLAGGRLADTQYF. The DNA for the CDR3 is TGCGCCAGCAGCTTGTACGGACTAGCGGGGGGGCGTTTGGCAGATACGCAGTATTTT.

V gene TRBV7-2 combines with J gene TRBJ2-7; 8 bases agree with TRBD1. This CDR3 comprises 15 residues. Germline CDR1 SGHTA, CDR2 FQGNSA. After removal of 4 bases from V and 0 bases from J, the junction contained 5 bases not matched to a gene. This chain's CDR3 is CASSSGQGISYEQYF. The CDR3 DNA follows: TGTGCCAGCAGCTCTGGACAGGGAATCTCCTACGAGCAGTACTTC.

The genes are TRBV7-6 and TRBJ1-4; D is possibly TRBD1 (6 bases). Germline lookup yields CDR1 SGHVS and CDR2 FNYEAQ. The V end was cut by 1 base, the J end by 5 bases, with 11 bases between. This CDR3 has 15 amino acids. The CDR3 here is CASSLETQGNEKLFF. The CDR3 nucleotides read TGTGCCAGCAGCTTAGAGACACAGGGAAATGAAAAACTGTTTTTT.

V and J are TRBV29-1 and TRBJ1-2, with D hard to call. V was clipped by 7 bases and J by 2 bases, with 11 bases between them. CDR1 and CDR2 from the germline V gene are SQVTM and ANQGSEA. The CDR3 covers 12 residues. Here the CDR3 reads CSAGTGNYGYTF. CDR3 DNA: TGCAGCGCTGGAACGGGGAACTATGGCTACACCTTC.

The chain joins TRBV7-2 to TRBJ1-2, with D hard to call. The length of the CDR3 is 14 residues. The V gene's germline CDR1 is SGHTA and CDR2 FQGNSA. V was trimmed by 1 base and J by 2 bases, leaving 8 bases between them. CDR3 DNA: TGTGCCAGCAGCTTAGACAGCCTAAACTATGGCTACACCTTC. It is translated as CASSLDSLNYGYTF.

This chain joins TRBV18 and TRBJ1-1; D call uncertain. CDR3 length: 16 residues. V lost 3 bases and J lost 0, with 14 bases in between. Germline V lookup: CDR1 KGHSH, CDR2 LQKENI. The CDR3 protein is CASSPRNREMNTEAFF. DNA of the CDR3: TGTGCCAGCTCACCTCGGAATCGGGAGATGAACACTGAAGCTTTCTTT.

CDR3 sequence reads: CASSLGDRGHEQYF. The DNA of the CDR3 is TGCGCCAGCAGCTTGGGGGACAGGGGCCACGAGCAGTACTTC. This chain joins TRBV5-1 and TRBJ2-7; 10 bases are a match to TRBD1. The J segment lost 5 bases and the V segment lost 0 bases, leaving 2 bases of the junction unmatched. This CDR3 contains 14 residues. Germline lookup yields CDR1 SGHRS and CDR2 YFSETQ.

The V and J genes are TRBV10-3 and TRBJ1-2; D not resolved. Germline V gene sequence: CDR1 ENHRY, CDR2 SYGVKD. Trimming removed 10 bases at V and 5 bases at J, with 17 bases between. The CDR3 sequence is 13 residues long. CDR3 nucleotides: TGTGCCAGCAACGCGCAGGATAAATATGGCTACACCTTC. As protein: CASNAQDKYGYTF.

J is TRBJ2-1 and V is TRBV5-1; TRBD2 matches 15 bases. The junction had 11 bases not matched to a gene; V was cut back by 4 bases and J by 0 bases. Germline values: CDR1 SGHRS, CDR2 YFSETQ. The CDR3 extends over 20 amino acids. CDR3 in DNA: TGCGCCAGCAGCGCGGGACTAGCGGGGGGCCTAGAACTCTCCTACAATGAGCAGTTCTTC. The encoded protein is CASSAGLAGGLELSYNEQFF.

The chain has TRBV5-1 and TRBJ2-7; D is possibly TRBD1 (6 bases). The length of the CDR3 is 13 residues. V was cut by 5 bases and J by 3 bases, with 12 bases left in between. From germline, CDR1 is SGHRS and CDR2 YFSETQ. CDR3 DNA sequence: TGCGCCAGCAGAGCCGGACAGCTCTACGAGCAGTACTTC. Encoded protein: CASRAGQLYEQYF. Full variable domain (outside the CDR3, taken from reference TRBV5-1 and TRBJ2-7): KAGVTQTPRYLIKTRGQQVTLSCSPISGHRSVSWYQQTPGQGLQFLFEYFSETQRNKGNFPGRFSGRQFSNSRSEMNVSTLELGDSALYLCASRAGQLYEQYFGPGTRLTVT.

The J gene is TRBJ2-1, the V gene TRBV4-3; 7 bases line up with TRBD2. This CDR3 region has 16 residues. With V trimmed by 5 bases and J by 1 base, 8 bases remained unmatched. The germline V gene encodes CDR1 LGHNA and CDR2 YSLEER. The CDR3 region is CASSRDLAVSYNEQFF. The CDR3 DNA follows: TGCGCCAGCAGCAGAGACCTAGCGGTTTCCTACAATGAGCAGTTCTTC.

The chain uses TRBV27 and TRBJ1-1, with D unresolved. CDR1 is MNHEY, CDR2 SMNVEV, per germline (reference sequence). This CDR3 is built from 13 residues. V lost 5 bases to trimming and J lost 6 bases, with 13 bases between them. CDR3 region: CASSPRRRAEAFF. In DNA form, the CDR3 reads TGTGCCAGCAGTCCCCGCAGGCGCGCTGAAGCTTTCTTT.

This sequence joins TRBV29-1 and TRBJ2-3; the D gene is possibly TRBD2 (7 bases). The CDR3 spans 12 residues. The germline V gene has CDR1 SQVTM and CDR2 ANQGSEA. V was clipped by 7 bases and J by 2 bases, with 10 bases between them. The CDR3 nucleotides read TGCAGCGGGGGGGGCCCCACAGATACGCAGTATTTT. Its translation is CSGGGPTDTQYF.

The chain employs TRBV4-1 and TRBJ2-2, with D maybe TRBD1 (5 bases). This CDR3 is built from 16 residues. Looked up from germline, CDR1 is MGHRA and CDR2 is YSYEKL. With 0 bases removed from V and 8 bases from J, the gap between germline ends came to 16 bases. The CDR3 coding sequence is TGCGCCAGCAGCCAAGAAGGCCAAACCAGGACAGGGGAGCTGTTTTTT. Residues: CASSQEGQTRTGELFF.

This chain uses TRBV18 with TRBJ2-2; 8 nucleotides align to TRBD1. After removal of 8 bases from V and 1 base from J, the junction contained 9 bases not matched to a gene. Germline lookup yields CDR1 KGHSH and CDR2 LQKENI. The CDR3 length is 16 residues. CDR3 amino acids: CASLPSDRGNTGELFF. The CDR3 DNA reads as TGTGCCAGCCTGCCGTCAGACAGGGGGAACACCGGGGAGCTGTTTTTT.

The V gene is TRBV7-9, the J gene TRBJ2-1, with D maybe TRBD1 (7 bases). Germline V gene sequence: CDR1 SEHNR, CDR2 FQNEAQ (reference sequence). This CDR3 is 17 amino acids long. V was pared by 5 bases and J by 6 bases, with 23 bases between. The DNA for the CDR3 is TGTGCCAGCAGCCCGAGTCGTGGAGGGGGCCCTCTCAATGAGCAGTTCTTC. Translated, it gives CASSPSRGGGPLNEQFF.